This T cell receptor (beta chain) was observed in a study of cytomegalovirus exposure and HLA in healthy donors. Study information: Among a few hundred genotyped donors, 80% to 90% fell in the Caucasian-associated ancestry cluster.

This clone is a singleton in its sample. The target antigen is unknown. The PCR had 60 Vbeta and 13 Jbeta primers. TCRdb keeps only in-frame clones here, not all; method: immunoSEQ multiplex PCR. The sample gives about 70,000 clones, over 75% of which show up once; about an eighth is in the top ten. Whole-study results and caveats: The authors enumerated 150 to 200 TCR beta chains as linked to cytomegalovirus. Solely CMV serostatus was available to characterize immune exposure. TCR beta V- and J-gene trimming, according to a later analysis, was linked to a missense DCLRE1C variant.

CDR1 and CDR2 from the germline V gene are SGDLS and YYNGEE. The CDR3 is 15 amino acids. Trimming took off 1 base at V and 4 bases at J, with 12 bases between the two ends. The chain is built from TRBV9 and TRBJ2-1; perhaps TRBD2 as D (5 bases). Sequenced input: PBMCs. The receptor's source is a woman between 25 and 40 years old in good health and CMV-seropositive. CDR3 sequence reads: CASSVSSGTYNEQFF. The CDR3 DNA sequence: TGTGCCAGCAGCGTATCGAGCGGCACTTACAATGAGCAGTTCTTC.